This entry lists 8 T cell receptor beta chains sequenced from one sample in a study of CD8+CD57+ T cells in acquired aplastic anemia. The template used for profiling TCR beta VDJ and CDR3 was genomic DNA. TCRdb used MiXCR to reprocess the reads, holding one entry per CDR3 protein. Of 100,000 to 150,000 distinct CDR3 sequences listed, 48% are singletons. The sample comprised sorted CD4+, CD8+, or CD8+CD57+ T cells (not recorded which) from PBMCs. These TCRs come from a human donor in good health, serving as a control.

This clonotype came up once. The chain joins TRBV10-3 to TRBJ1-6; perhaps TRBD1 as D (5 bases). In germline, CDR1 is ENHRY, CDR2 SYGVKD. V lost 8 bases and J 7 bases, leaving 15 bases between the germline ends. The CDR3 is 14 residues long. CDR3 amino acids: CAISDGARNSPLHF. Written as DNA, the CDR3 is TGTGCCATCTCAGACGGGGCGCGGAATTCACCCCTCCACTTT.

This clonotype appeared many times. The V call is TRBV2, the J call TRBJ2-1; D is unresolved. This CDR3 contains 14 residues. CDR1 is SNHLY and CDR2 is FYNNEI in the germline V gene. The V gene lost 3 bases and the J gene lost 3 bases, with 9 bases spanning the gap. This CDR3 reads CASSEVSYYNEQFF. The CDR3 DNA follows: TGTGCCAGCAGTGAGGTCTCCTACTACAATGAGCAGTTCTTC.

The rearrangement links TRBV12-3 or TRBV12-4 to TRBJ1-5; D is possibly TRBD1 (5 bases). V was clipped by 3 bases and J by 7 bases, with 13 bases between them. This CDR3 spans 14 amino acids. Here the CDR3 reads CASSLLGVDQPQHF. In DNA form, the CDR3 reads TGTGCCAGCAGTTTGCTGGGGGTCGACCAGCCCCAGCATTTT.

This clonotype was detected ten times or more. The V and J genes are TRBV11-3 and TRBJ1-6; D gene ambiguous. The germline CDR1 and CDR2 sequences are SGHNT and YENEEA. The V and J ends lost 4 bases and 7 bases respectively, with 5 bases between them. CDR3 size: 12 residues. CDR3 bases: TGTGCCAGCAGCTCCGAGAATTCACCCCTCCACTTT. The encoded protein is CASSSENSPLHF.

This CDR3 is CASSESNTYGYTF. The CDR3, as DNA: TGTGCCAGCAGTGAGAGTAACACCTATGGCTACACCTTC. The gene calls are TRBV6-1 and TRBJ1-2; no definite D call. V lost 3 bases and J lost 4, with 9 bases in between. This CDR3 comprises 13 residues. Per germline, CDR1 MNHNS and CDR2 SASEGT.

The rearrangement links TRBV7-2 to TRBJ2-7; 12 bases line up with TRBD2. Germline V gene sequence: CDR1 SGHTA, CDR2 FQGNSA. CDR3 length: 15 residues. The V and J ends lost 5 bases and 4 bases, in that order; junction bases with no gene match: 6. The CDR3 nucleotides read TGTGCCAGCAGCCCCCGGACTAGCGGGATTTACGAGCAGTACTTC. It encodes CASSPRTSGIYEQYF.

With respect to this clonotype: This sequence may be a read error, since a much larger clone differs from it by one base. This chain joins TRBV11-1 and TRBJ2-7, with D perhaps assigned TRBD1 or TRBD2 (5 bases each). Germline assignment: CDR1 SGHAT and CDR2 FQDESV (reference sequence). This CDR3 region has 14 residues. V shed 6 bases and J shed 2 bases, with 14 bases lying between them. Written as DNA, the CDR3 is TGTGCCAGCAGGGGACCCTCCCCTCCCTACGAGCAGTACTTC. This translates into CASRGPSPPYEQYF.

This clonotype was observed at least ten times. This chain uses TRBV7-2 with TRBJ2-7; D might be TRBD2 (6 bases). Trimming stripped 3 bases from V and 3 bases from J, with 15 bases between. The CDR3 consists of 15 residues. The germline gives CDR1 SGHTA, CDR2 FQGNSA. CDR3 residues: CASSFNRDSGYEQYF. The CDR3 DNA follows: TGTGCCAGCAGCTTCAACCGGGACTCAGGCTACGAGCAGTACTTC.